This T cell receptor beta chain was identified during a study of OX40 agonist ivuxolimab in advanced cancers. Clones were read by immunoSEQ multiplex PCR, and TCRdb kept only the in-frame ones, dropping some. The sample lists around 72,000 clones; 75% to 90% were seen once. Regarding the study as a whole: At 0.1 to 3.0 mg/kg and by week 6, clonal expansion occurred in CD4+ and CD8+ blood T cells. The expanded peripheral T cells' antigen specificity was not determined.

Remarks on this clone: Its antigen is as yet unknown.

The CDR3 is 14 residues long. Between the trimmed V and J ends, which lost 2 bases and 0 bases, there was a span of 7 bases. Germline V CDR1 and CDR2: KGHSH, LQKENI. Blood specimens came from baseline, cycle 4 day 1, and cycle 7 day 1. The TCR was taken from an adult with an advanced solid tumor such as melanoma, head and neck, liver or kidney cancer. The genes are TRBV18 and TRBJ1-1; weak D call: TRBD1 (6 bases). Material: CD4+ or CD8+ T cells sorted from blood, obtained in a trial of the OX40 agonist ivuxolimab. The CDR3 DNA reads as TGTGCCAGCTCACCAGAGGGGGTGAACACTGAAGCTTTCTTT. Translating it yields CASSPEGVNTEAFF.